There are a few counts of the clone carrying this TCR beta chain. Antigen specificity is unknown. The data derive from a study of T-cell memory formation after mild COVID-19. Study-wide context: The study found TCR clusters largely donor specific.

Whole-study findings and limits: Later expanders leaned toward CD4+, whereas clones contracting from day 15 to 85 were balanced CD4/CD8.

In TCRdb, the 5' RACE reads were re-called with MiXCR into one record per CDR3 protein. This table holds roughly 68,000 distinct CDR3 sequences, around 17% found once. After removal of 2 bases from V and 7 bases from J, the junction contained 4 bases not matched to a gene. The CDR3 has 14 amino acids. This TCR derives from an adult woman who had mild COVID-19 (a few samples of this study predate the infection). Cell type and time point are not known. This chain connects TRBV12-3 or TRBV12-4 to TRBJ2-2; 7 bases are shared with TRBD2. Material for sequencing was PBMCs or a T cell subset sorted from them (not recorded which). The CDR3 spells CASSLSSGDGELFF. In nucleotides, the CDR3 is TGTGCCAGCAGTTTATCGAGCGGGGACGGGGAGCTGTTTTTT.